This T cell receptor beta chain stems from a study of PD-1 blockade in classical Hodgkin lymphoma (dated by TCRdb to the early 2020s). Background on the whole study: Nivolumab dosing was 3 mg/kg intravenously every 2 weeks, continuing until either disease progression or unacceptable toxicity. The study used CyTOF and TCR beta sequencing to define a peripheral blood immune signature of response to PD-1 blockade in classical Hodgkin lymphoma.

Overall study results and their limits: By C4D1, a significant rise was seen in CD4+ TCR diversity but not in CD8+ TCR diversity (p=0.0027 vs p=0.16), and the rise was most apparent among complete responders (p=0.02). Newly diagnosed patients were reported to have lower baseline TCR diversity than healthy donors, and relapsed/refractory patients were reported to have lower baseline TCR diversity still. Patients starting nivolumab less than 1 year after ASCT had lower diversity and were excluded from later analyses to avoid confounding by immune reconstitution. The study was restricted to a single clinical trial cohort, and the causes of repertoire differences, possibly disease activity or prior therapy, were left undefined. Trial patients achieving complete response had baseline diversity similar to newly diagnosed patients, whereas partial responders and progressors had significantly lower diversity.

A note on this clone: No antigen is known for it. Within one base of it there is no much larger clone, and no base qualities were kept.

From cysteine to phenylalanine, the CDR3 is 14 amino acids long. The kept DNA is CDR3 alone, 42 bases in frame from the first base. For CDR1 and CDR2, the germline V gene lists MNHEY and SVGAGI. V is clipped by 0 bases and J by 1 base, and the sequence between their germline boundaries is 6 bases long. Explained via the paper, the time point label denotes: cycle 4 day 1 (C4D1), after around six weeks of nivolumab. All trial patients had relapsed after autologous stem cell transplantation, with cohorts A, B and C differing in prior brentuximab vedotin exposure. The trial cohort included 55 to 65 patients with relapsed/refractory classical Hodgkin lymphoma, and each patient had a best overall response of complete response, partial response or progressive disease. Single-agent nivolumab was administered to trial patients in the multi-cohort phase II CheckMate 205 trial. An independent review committee assessed best overall response by applying the 2007 International Working Group response criteria. PBMCs from the trial were collected at three points: immediately before nivolumab initiation (C1D1), and during therapy at cycle 2 day 1 and cycle 4 day 1. After peripheral blood was drawn into 8 mL Vacutainer Cell Preparation Tubes, PBMCs were isolated by centrifugation and then cryopreserved.

The Qiagen DNeasy kit was used to extract genomic DNA from unsorted PBMCs and from the negatively selected CD4+ and CD8+ fractions. Amplification of TCR beta CDR3 regions was done by immunoSEQ multiplex PCR with primers that anneal to V and J segments. A synthetic immune receptor repertoire was used to minimize amplification bias, and remaining bias was computationally removed after sequencing. The study's processing was this. Repertoire diversity was quantified as the Shannon entropy index using custom Python scripts. Unsorted, CD4+ and CD8+ repertoires were examined separately, except in combined analyses, for which CD4+ and CD8+ sequences were merged in silico. A clone was considered expanded if an increase in frequency of at least 2-fold after treatment relative to C1D1 was found, and a pseudocount of 0.5 was applied to clones undetected at baseline. Clones with 0 or 1 copy at C1D1 were defined as singleton clones, while clones with 2 or more copies were defined as non-singleton clones. Clones expanded in unsorted samples were assigned a CD4+, CD8+ or unknown annotation through matching of protein sequences in sorted samples from the same patient. Wilcoxon tests were applied to paired samples to test diversity changes from C1D1 to C4D1. TCRdb holds this immuneACCESS table with in-frame rearrangements only. Some clones are missing; in checked studies, unresolved V genes explain under half, and the rest has no known cause. The V and J calls and clone size were taken over from that table, and D and trimming were inferred from the DNA. Here the sample has over 70,000 clones; 75% to 95% occur a single time. The ten biggest clones cover approximately 2.9% of the sample.

The material sequenced was peripheral blood mononuclear cells (PBMCs), taken before the fourth cycle of nivolumab. The clonotype was recovered from a human donor with classical Hodgkin lymphoma. The chain links TRBV6-5 with TRBJ2-5, with no confidently assigned D gene. The CDR3 protein sequence reads: CASSYSGTQETQYF. Here is the DNA: TGTGCCAGCAGTTACTCGGGCACCCAAGAGACCCAGTACTTC.